The clone carrying this T cell receptor (beta chain) was counted a few times. The sample belongs to a study of control samples from healthy donors and cancer patients. The table came from immunoSEQ multiplex PCR; TCRdb's copy has only in-frame clones and leaves some out. In the table there are about 140,000 clones, 90% to 95% of which are singletons. With 3 bases clipped from V and 10 bases from J, the junction kept 16 bases outside the gene matches. The germline V gene encodes CDR1 SGHNT and CDR2 YYREEE (reference sequence). CDR3 length equals 17 residues. Sequenced input: blood. This rearrangement joins TRBV5-4 to TRBJ1-6; 7 positions agree with TRBD1. The clonotype was recovered from a man between 35 and 55 years old in good health. The CDR3 reads CASSSTGRMGYSSPLHF. CDR3 nucleotides: TGTGCCAGCAGCTCGACAGGGAGAATGGGTTATAGCTCACCCCTCCACTTT.